The 19 T cell receptor beta chains presented below share a single source sample, sequenced in a study of T cell responses to AZD1222 COVID-19 vaccine listed by TCRdb under 2021. Library method: the immunoSEQ multiplex PCR assay. TCRdb's version of the immuneACCESS table is confined to in-frame rearrangements and falls short of the full clone set. An unresolved V gene accounts for under half of the shortfall where checked; the remainder is of unknown origin. The sample contains about 100,000 clones, 70% to 90% of them found a single time. The top ten hold 4.2% of the sample. In the paper's terms, the time point label means: baseline before first vaccination. The treatment or condition label, read with the paper, signifies: meningococcal conjugate vaccine given as trial control. The sample was peripheral blood, taken on day 0 of MenACWY control vaccination. The source of these receptors is an adult in good health.

The chain employs TRBV2 and TRBJ1-2, with 7 bases aligning to TRBD1. CDR1 is SNHLY, CDR2 FYNNEI, per germline. The length of the CDR3 is 16 residues. V trimming: 3 bases; J trimming: 0 bases; junction bases outside the gene matches: 7. The CDR3 DNA is TGTGCCAGCAGTGACGCGGACAGGACCTCTAACTATGGCTACACCTTC. Encoded protein: CASSDADRTSNYGYTF. Filled out from reference TRBV2 and TRBJ1-2, the complete variable domain reads EPEVTQTPSHQVTQMGQEVILRCVPISNHLYFYWYRQILGQKVEFLVSFYNNEISEKSEIFDDQFSVERPDGSNFTLKIRSTKLEDSAMYFCASSDADRTSNYGYTFGSGTRLTVV.

The chain recombines TRBV10-3 with TRBJ1-1; 7 nucleotides agree with TRBD1. Germline V lookup: CDR1 ENHRY, CDR2 SYGVKD. J was trimmed by 2 bases and V by 11 bases; bases with no gene match: 8. This CDR3 comprises 13 residues. This CDR3 is CAVERDRNTEAFF. The CDR3 DNA reads TGTGCCGTAGAGCGGGACAGAAACACTGAAGCTTTCTTT.

This clone appeared once. This chain uses TRBV5-4 with TRBJ2-3, with D hard to call. Germline CDR1 and CDR2: SGHNT and YYREEE (reference sequence). The V end lost 4 bases, the J end lost 2 bases, and 8 bases lay between the germline ends. The CDR3 spans 13 residues. CDR3 loop: CASSPAYTDTQYF. The CDR3 DNA sequence: TGTGCCAGCAGCCCTGCATACACAGATACGCAGTATTTT.

V is TRBV6-5 and J is TRBJ2-1, with D hard to call. CDR1 and CDR2 from the germline V gene are MNHEY and SVGAGI. V lost 6 bases to trimming and J lost 0 bases, with 12 bases between them. This CDR3 comprises 15 residues. This chain's CDR3 is CASSPDWSSYNEQFF. For the CDR3, the DNA is TGTGCCAGCAGCCCCGACTGGAGCTCCTACAATGAGCAGTTCTTC.

The J gene is TRBJ1-1, the V gene TRBV19, with a tentative D call TRBD1 (6 bases). Trimming pared 6 bases from V and 1 base from J, leaving 12 bases between. Germline-derived CDR1 and CDR2 are LNHDA and SQIVND (reference sequence). The CDR3 sequence is 14 residues long. The CDR3 protein is CASRLWGANTEAFF. DNA of the CDR3: TGTGCCAGTAGACTCTGGGGGGCGAACACTGAAGCTTTCTTT.

The J gene is TRBJ1-4, the V gene TRBV28; TRBD1 might be the D (5 bases). There are 15 residues in the CDR3. CDR1 and CDR2 from the germline V gene are MDHEN and SYDVKM. Trimming cost V 6 bases and J 3 bases, with 14 bases left between them. The CDR3 bases are TGTGCCAGCAGCCCCGTGGGACGGGCTAATGAAAAACTGTTTTTT. Translation: CASSPVGRANEKLFF. Complete variable domain (other parts from reference TRBV28 and TRBJ1-4): DVKVTQSSRYLVKRTGEKVFLECVQDMDHENMFWYRQDPGLGLRLIYFSYDVKMKEKGDIPEGYSVSREKKERFSLILESASTNQTSMYLCASSPVGRANEKLFFGSGTQLSVL.

The chain couples TRBV21-1 to TRBJ1-5. TRBV21-1 represents a pseudogene. CDR3 size: 16 residues. The DNA of the CDR3 is TGTGCCAGCAGCAAAGGGGAAATGGGCCGCGGGGAGCCCCAGCATTTT. This translates into CASSKGEMGRGEPQHF.

Points on this clone: Other DNA sequences within the sample encode an identical CDR3. The chain carries TRBV11-3 and TRBJ2-1, with D perhaps TRBD1 or TRBD2 (5 bases each). The CDR3 totals 13 residues. Germline lookup yields CDR1 SGHNT and CDR2 YENEEA. Trimming removed 3 bases from V and 5 bases from J, with 8 bases in between. The DNA for the CDR3 is TGTGCCAGCAGCTTCCGGGACCACAATGAGCAGTTCTTC. It yields the protein CASSFRDHNEQFF.

The chain couples TRBV9 to TRBJ2-1; TRBD2 matches 7 bases. This CDR3 spans 13 amino acids. CDR1 is SGDLS and CDR2 is YYNGEE in the germline V gene. V gave up 4 bases and J gave up 9 bases; unmatched junction bases: 7. The CDR3 coding sequence is TGTGCCAGCAGCCCAGGGAGGGAGATTGAGCAGTTCTTC. This translates into CASSPGREIEQFF. The complete variable domain, with remaining parts taken from reference TRBV9 and TRBJ2-1, reads DSGVTQTPKHLITATGQRVTLRCSPRSGDLSVYWYQQSLDQGLQFLIQYYNGEERAKGNILERFSAQQFPDLHSELNLSSLELGDSALYFCASSPGREIEQFFGPGTRLTVL.

The V and J genes are TRBV5-4 and TRBJ2-2; weak D call: TRBD1 (6 bases). The CDR3 has 14 amino acids. CDR1 is SGHNT and CDR2 is YYREEE in the germline V gene (reference sequence). The V end lost 5 bases, the J end lost 5 bases, and 13 bases lay between the germline ends. The CDR3 loop reads CASRNQGQTGELFF. The DNA for the CDR3 is TGTGCCAGCAGGAATCAAGGACAGACCGGGGAGCTGTTTTTT.

The chain is built from TRBV5-6 and TRBJ1-2, with 8 bases lining up with TRBD1. J lost 7 bases, V lost 0 bases, and 5 bases had no gene match. Per the germline V gene, CDR1 is SGHDT and CDR2 is YYEEEE. CDR3 length equals 14 residues. The chain's CDR3 is CASSLAQGALGYTF. For the CDR3, the DNA is TGTGCCAGCAGCTTGGCTCAGGGGGCGCTTGGCTACACCTTC.

The chain carries TRBV28 and TRBJ2-3; 8 nucleotides agree with TRBD2. J lost 1 base, V lost 6 bases, and 9 bases had no gene match. CDR1 and CDR2 (germline): MDHEN, SYDVKM. There are 16 residues in the CDR3. The CDR3 DNA sequence: TGTGCCAGCAGCACCCAGGGGCGGGGGGGCACAGATACGCAGTATTTT. Protein: CASSTQGRGGTDTQYF.

The V gene is TRBV4-3, the J gene TRBJ1-5; no clear D gene. V was shortened by 2 bases and J by 0 bases, with 8 bases between the two germline ends. CDR1 LGHNA and CDR2 YSLEER come from the germline V gene. This CDR3 region has 15 residues. The CDR3, as DNA: TGCGCCAGCAGCCAAAATATTTTTAGCAATCAGCCCCAGCATTTT. Amino acids: CASSQNIFSNQPQHF.

V and J are TRBV6-5 and TRBJ1-2; TRBD1 matches 9 bases. CDR1 is MNHEY and CDR2 is SVGAGI in the germline V gene. The CDR3 covers 15 residues. V shed 2 bases and J 6 bases; nucleotides not matched to a gene: 7. This CDR3 is CASSYDGTGSHGYTF. For the CDR3, the DNA is TGTGCCAGCAGTTACGACGGGACAGGGTCCCATGGCTACACCTTC.

V is TRBV5-1 and J is TRBJ1-1; TRBD1 might be the D (5 bases). CDR1 and CDR2 from the germline V gene are SGHRS and YFSETQ. With 5 bases removed from V and 1 base from J, the gap between germline ends came to 15 bases. The CDR3 sequence is 15 residues long. CDR3 loop: CASSSEGARNTEAFF. The CDR3 DNA is TGCGCCAGCAGTTCCGAAGGGGCTAGGAACACTGAAGCTTTCTTT.

This clone was seen a few times. The same CDR3 is also encoded by other DNA sequences in this sample. The chain recombines TRBV5-6 with TRBJ2-7; D is unresolved. Deletions cut 0 bases from V and 0 bases from J, with 4 bases between. The CDR3 has 13 amino acids. Germline V gene data show CDR1 as SGHDT and CDR2 as YYEEEE. The CDR3 loop reads CASSLGSSYEQYF. CDR3 bases: TGTGCCAGCAGCTTGGGGAGCTCCTACGAGCAGTACTTC.

The rearrangement joins TRBV11-2 to TRBJ1-1, with D hard to call. Trimming took 4 bases from V and 9 from J, leaving 6 bases between them. Germline V gene sequence: CDR1 SGHAT, CDR2 FQNNGV. This CDR3 spans 10 amino acids. CDR3 region: CASSSHQAFF. The CDR3 nucleotides are TGTGCCAGCAGCTCCCACCAAGCTTTCTTT.

The chain links TRBV13 to TRBJ1-3; 7 nucleotides align to TRBD1. J was trimmed by 0 bases and V by 5 bases; bases with no gene match: 10. This CDR3 comprises 17 residues. In germline, CDR1 is PRHDT, CDR2 FYEKMQ (reference sequence). The CDR3 DNA reads TGTGCCAGCAGCCAGTGGACAGGCGGGTTCTCTGGAAACACCATATATTTT. Translation gives CASSQWTGGFSGNTIYF.

The sample holds one count of this clone. The chain couples TRBV2 to TRBJ2-1, with D perhaps assigned TRBD1 or TRBD2 (5 bases each). Germline CDR1 is SNHLY and CDR2 is FYNNEI. V was cut by 3 bases and J by 0 bases, with 12 bases left in between. The CDR3 sequence is 16 residues long. CDR3 nucleotides: TGTGCCAGCAGTGATCACCGGGACGTCTCCTACAATGAGCAGTTCTTC. Translating gives CASSDHRDVSYNEQFF.